The rows below give T cell receptor beta chains drawn from one sample of a study of shared clonotypes between healthy human individuals. Clones were sequenced by immunoSEQ multiplex PCR, and TCRdb holds only the in-frame ones, with some missing. The sample lists 2 million to 2.5 million clones, 85% to 95% occurring once. The sample was naive CD4+ T cells sorted from blood. The source is a man in his late teens or twenties in good health. Each CDR3 is given without its conserved first and last residue. Expanded clones get a size class; other rows say once, few or many, or leave the size out.

TRBJ1-6,few,TRBV4-1,ASSQGWTENSPLH
TRBJ2-3,NA,TRBV2,ASLVASGRSNTQY
TRBJ1-4,NA,TRBV7-9,ASSLGIAEKLF
TRBJ2-5,once,TRBV5-1,ASSLTGAGQETQY
TRBJ2-7,NA,TRBV6-4,ASSDLRSGGDHEQY
TRBJ2-7,NA,TRBV9,ASSASFSGGREQY
TRBJ2-1,NA,TRBV20-1,SALNGGNRV
TRBJ2-5,once,TRBV6-4,ASSEGDRVLETQY
TRBJ2-1,NA,TRBV10-3,AITSLAGNSYNEQF
TRBJ1-2,NA,TRBV5-1,ASSPGDTRGYT
TRBJ2-7,once,TRBV11-2,ASSQGTGTTYEQY
TRBJ2-5,NA,TRBV6-5,ASRTDRGRQETQY
TRBJ2-7,NA,TRBV2,ASGTGTYEQY
TRBJ2-5,NA,TRBV30,ASGGGWQETQY
TRBJ2-5,few,TRBV30,AWSGGQETQY
TRBJ2-2,NA,TRBV11-2,ASSLTGGRSGELF
TRBJ2-2,NA,TRBV6-1,ASSGWTSNTGELF
TRBJ2-5,NA,TRBV19,ASTPGTGEQETQY
TRBJ2-2,NA,TRBV28,ASGTGRVTGELF
TRBJ1-5,NA,TRBV15,ATSRMDRTNQPQH
TRBJ2-7,NA,TRBV7-4,ASSLATRPGRLYEQY
TRBJ1-4,NA,TRBV28,ASSLPTGVREKLF
TRBJ2-2,NA,TRBV19,ASNIYTGELF
TRBJ2-7,NA,TRBV5-6,ASSGGAGVLNYEQY
TRBJ2-4,NA,TRBV4-1,ASSHVKKGDAKNIQY
TRBJ1-2,NA,TRBV21-1,ASSNHRIQPA
TRBJ1-3,NA,TRBV7-2,ASSLPAGWGGNTIY
TRBJ2-5,NA,TRBV29-1,SVGEGAETQY
TRBJ1-4,NA,TRBV6-5,ASSYGLATNEKLF
TRBJ2-2,NA,TRBV5-1,ASSLSFRQGSNTGELF
TRBJ2-7,NA,TRBV21-1,ASSKGRVFFFRYEQY
TRBJ1-1,NA,TRBV6-1,ASSPTGSGNTEAF
TRBJ2-5,NA,TRBV5-1,ASSGGASGGPRQETQY
TRBJ2-1,NA,TRBV7-2,ASIPTGGARSYNEQF
TRBJ2-5,NA,TRBV28,ASSLVGIETQY
TRBJ2-7,NA,TRBV30,ACRPSGSSYEQY
TRBJ2-7,NA,TRBV27,ASRSPGLAVLEQY
TRBJ2-7,NA,TRBV27,ASSPGTGRNSYEQY
TRBJ2-7,few,TRBV5-1,ARADISYEQY
TRBJ2-7,NA,TRBV27,ASSSTGFRRY
TRBJ2-7,NA,TRBV6-5,ASSYSTGHYEQY
TRBJ1-4,NA,TRBV2,ASSESAVWIEKLF
TRBJ2-2,NA,TRBV6-6,ASSYGGVDTGELF
TRBJ1-1,NA,TRBV6-1,ASSENRSGSKAF
TRBJ2-7,NA,TRBV5-6,ASSWRDPYEQY
TRBJ2-1,once,TRBV28,ASSFFANEQF
TRBJ1-6,NA,TRBV6-1,ASSEMGPWNSPLH
TRBJ2-2,NA,TRBV5-6,ASSLGGSGNTGELF
TRBJ1-5,NA,TRBV7-2,ASTPMRDQPQH
NA,NA,TRBV15,ATSRDPPDEQY
TRBJ1-5,NA,TRBV4-2,ASSQDMAVNQPQH